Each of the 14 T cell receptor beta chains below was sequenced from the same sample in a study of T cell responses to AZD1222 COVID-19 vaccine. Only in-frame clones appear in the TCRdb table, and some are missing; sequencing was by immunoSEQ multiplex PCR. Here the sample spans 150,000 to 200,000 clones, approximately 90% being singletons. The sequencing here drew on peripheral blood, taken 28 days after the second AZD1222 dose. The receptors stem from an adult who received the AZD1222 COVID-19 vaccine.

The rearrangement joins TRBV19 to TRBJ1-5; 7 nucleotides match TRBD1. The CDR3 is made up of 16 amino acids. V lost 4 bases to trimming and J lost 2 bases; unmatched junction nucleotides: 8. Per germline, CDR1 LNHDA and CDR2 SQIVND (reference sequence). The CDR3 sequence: CASSKPRQGGNQPQHF. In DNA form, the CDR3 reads TGTGCCAGTAGTAAACCACGACAGGGCGGCAATCAGCCCCAGCATTTT.

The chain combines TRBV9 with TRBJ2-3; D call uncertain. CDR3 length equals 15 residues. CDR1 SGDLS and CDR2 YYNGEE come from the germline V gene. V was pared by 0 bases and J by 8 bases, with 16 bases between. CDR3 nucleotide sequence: TGTGCCAGCAGCGTAGTCGGGCTAGACGTCGGTACGCAGTATTTT. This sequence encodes CASSVVGLDVGTQYF.

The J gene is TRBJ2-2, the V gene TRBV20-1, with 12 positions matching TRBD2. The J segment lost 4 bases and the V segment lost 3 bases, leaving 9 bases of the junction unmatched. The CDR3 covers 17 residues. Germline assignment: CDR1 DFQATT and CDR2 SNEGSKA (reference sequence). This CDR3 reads CSASMLTSGSRTGELFF. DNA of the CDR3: TGCAGTGCTAGTATGCTGACTAGCGGGAGTCGCACCGGGGAGCTGTTTTTT.

The CDR3 is CATSVVAGGNTGELFF. CDR3 nucleotide sequence: TGTGCCACCAGTGTTGTAGCGGGAGGGAACACCGGGGAGCTGTTTTTT. The V gene is TRBV24-1, the J gene TRBJ2-2; 10 nucleotides line up with TRBD2. The CDR3 spans 16 residues. J gave up 1 base and V 5 bases, and 3 bases lay outside the gene matches. Germline CDR1 reads KGHDR; CDR2 reads SFDVKD.

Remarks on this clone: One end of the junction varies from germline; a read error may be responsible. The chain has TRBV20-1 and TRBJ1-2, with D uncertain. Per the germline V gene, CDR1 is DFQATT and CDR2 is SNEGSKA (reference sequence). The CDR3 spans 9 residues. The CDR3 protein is CSARDGRAF. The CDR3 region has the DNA TGCAGTGCTAGGGACGGAAGGGCCTTC.

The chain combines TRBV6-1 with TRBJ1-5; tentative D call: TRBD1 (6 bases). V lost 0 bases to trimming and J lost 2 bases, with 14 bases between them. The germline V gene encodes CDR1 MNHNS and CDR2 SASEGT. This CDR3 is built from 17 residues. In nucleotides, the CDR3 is TGTGCCAGCAGTGAAGCTGGACAGAATGCTGGCAATCAGCCCCAGCATTTT. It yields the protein CASSEAGQNAGNQPQHF.

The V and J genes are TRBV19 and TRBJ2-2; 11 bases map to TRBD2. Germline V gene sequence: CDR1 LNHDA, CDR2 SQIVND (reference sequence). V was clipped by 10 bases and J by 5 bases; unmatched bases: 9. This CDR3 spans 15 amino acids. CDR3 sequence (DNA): TGTGCCACCTCCTTAGCGGGAGGGGATACCGGGGAGCTGTTTTTT. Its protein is CATSLAGGDTGELFF.

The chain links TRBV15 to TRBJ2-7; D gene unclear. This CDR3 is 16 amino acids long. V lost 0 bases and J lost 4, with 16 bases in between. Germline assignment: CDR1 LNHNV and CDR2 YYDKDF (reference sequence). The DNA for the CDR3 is TGTGCCACCAGCAGAGATAGTTCGGTTCACGGTTACGAGCAGTACTTC. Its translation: CATSRDSSVHGYEQYF.

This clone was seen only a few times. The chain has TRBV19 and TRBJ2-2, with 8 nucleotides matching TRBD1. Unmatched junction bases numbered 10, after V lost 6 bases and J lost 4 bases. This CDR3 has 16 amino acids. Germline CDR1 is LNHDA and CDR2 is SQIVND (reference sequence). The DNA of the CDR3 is TGTGCCAGTAGCTGGGGGCAGGGGGCCGGCACCGGGGAGCTGTTTTTT. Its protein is CASSWGQGAGTGELFF.

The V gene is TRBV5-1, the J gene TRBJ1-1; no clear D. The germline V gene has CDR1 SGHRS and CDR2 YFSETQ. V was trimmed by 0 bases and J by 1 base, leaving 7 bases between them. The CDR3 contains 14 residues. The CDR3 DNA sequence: TGCGCCAGCAGCTTGGAACTTTGGAACACTGAAGCTTTCTTT. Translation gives CASSLELWNTEAFF.

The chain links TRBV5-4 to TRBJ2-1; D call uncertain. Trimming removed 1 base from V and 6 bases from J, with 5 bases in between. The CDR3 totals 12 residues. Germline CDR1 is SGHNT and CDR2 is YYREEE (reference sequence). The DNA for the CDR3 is TGTGCCAGCAGCTTGAGTGGCAATGAGCAGTTCTTC. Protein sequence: CASSLSGNEQFF.

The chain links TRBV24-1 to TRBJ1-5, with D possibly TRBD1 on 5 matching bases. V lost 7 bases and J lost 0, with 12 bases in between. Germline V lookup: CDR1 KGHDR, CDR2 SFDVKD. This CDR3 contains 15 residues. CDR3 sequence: CATSRDRDSNQPQHF. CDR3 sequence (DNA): TGTGCCACCAGCCGAGACAGAGATAGCAATCAGCCCCAGCATTTT.

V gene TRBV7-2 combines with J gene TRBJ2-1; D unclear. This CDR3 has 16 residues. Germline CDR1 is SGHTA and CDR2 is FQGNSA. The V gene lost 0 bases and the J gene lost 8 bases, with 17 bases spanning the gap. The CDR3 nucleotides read TGTGCCAGCAGCTTAGCTGGCACAGTCCGTAAGGATGAGCAGTTCTTC. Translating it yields CASSLAGTVRKDEQFF.

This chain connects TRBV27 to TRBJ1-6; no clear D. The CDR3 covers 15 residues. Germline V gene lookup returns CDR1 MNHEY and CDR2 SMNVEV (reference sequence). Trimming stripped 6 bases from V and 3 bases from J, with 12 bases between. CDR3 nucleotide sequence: TGTGCCAGCAGCATGACTTTAAGCTATAATTCACCCCTCCACTTT. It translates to CASSMTLSYNSPLHF.